These 5 T cell receptor beta chains share one sample of origin, sequenced in a study of beta chain features in type 1 diabetes (dated 2018 in TCRdb). Libraries were prepared through the immunoSEQ multiplex PCR assay. The entire amount of isolated RNA was reverse transcribed using the High Capacity cDNA Reverse Transcription Kit, so the sequenced TCRB transcripts were expressed ones. As stored in TCRdb, this immuneACCESS dataset retains in-frame rearrangements with V and J assigned. A fraction of the clones does not appear; measured against another copy, unresolved V genes explain less than half of the discrepancy, and the remainder lacks a known reason. In this sample the table shows some 150,000 clones, 11% of which occur a single time. Approximately 2% of the sample rests with the top ten. The sequenced sample consisted of central memory CD4+ T cells from blood. These receptors were obtained from a young man in good health.

J is TRBJ2-1 and V is TRBV25-1; D is unclear. Germline CDR1 is MGHDK and CDR2 is SYGVNS. The CDR3 covers 14 residues. V lost 3 bases and J 3 bases, leaving 9 bases between the germline ends. The CDR3 DNA follows: TGTGCCAGCAGTGATATTCGCCGCTACAATGAGCAGTTCTTC. It is translated as CASSDIRRYNEQFF.

The chain couples TRBV2 to TRBJ1-1; the D gene is possibly TRBD1 (6 bases). The germline V gene encodes CDR1 SNHLY and CDR2 FYNNEI. The CDR3 has 14 residues. V was pared by 7 bases and J by 1 base, with 13 bases between. This chain's CDR3 is CASMEGQGNTEAFF. As DNA, the CDR3 is TGTGCCAGCATGGAGGGACAAGGGAACACTGAAGCTTTCTTT. Filled out from reference TRBV2 and TRBJ1-1, the complete variable domain reads EPEVTQTPSHQVTQMGQEVILRCVPISNHLYFYWYRQILGQKVEFLVSFYNNEISEKSEIFDDQFSVERPDGSNFTLKIRSTKLEDSAMYFCASMEGQGNTEAFFGQGTRLTVV.

The V call is TRBV4-3, the J call TRBJ1-2; 7 nucleotides line up with TRBD1. This CDR3 is built from 13 residues. V shed 1 base, J shed 12 bases, and the junction held 8 bases outside the gene matches. CDR1 is LGHNA and CDR2 is YSLEER in the germline V gene. Here the CDR3 reads CASSQGRQGGDTF. In nucleotides, the CDR3 is TGCGCCAGCAGCCAAGGAAGACAGGGCGGGGACACCTTC.

The CDR3 DNA is TGTGCCAGCAGCCCACGAGGAGGGTCGACTTCTCATGGCTACACCTTC. Translation: CASSPRGGSTSHGYTF. This chain joins TRBV9 and TRBJ1-2; D not resolved. This CDR3 contains 16 residues. Germline V gene sequence: CDR1 SGDLS, CDR2 YYNGEE. Trimming removed 4 bases from V and 6 bases from J, with 22 bases in between.

The chain has TRBV7-2 and TRBJ2-7, with D possibly matching TRBD1 (6 bases). V gave up 2 bases and J gave up 5 bases, with 16 bases separating them. Germline-derived CDR1 and CDR2 are SGHTA and FQGNSA. CDR3 length: 15 amino acids. CDR3: CASSLKAGERHEQYF. CDR3 nucleotide sequence: TGTGCCAGCAGCTTAAAGGCAGGGGAAAGGCACGAGCAGTACTTC.